The 18 T cell receptor beta chains reported below all come from one sample, sequenced in a study of blood T cells in healthy people across ages. Primers used in a second PCR of about 7 to 12 cycles were a sample-barcoded 5' primer and a J-beta primer mix. TCRdb recomputed calls from the 5' RACE reads with MiXCR, one row per CDR3 protein. The sample consists of more than 500,000 distinct CDR3 sequences, 27% of them appearing once. The specimen was blood. The origin of the receptors is a woman aged 65 to 85 in good health.

The V call is TRBV4-2, the J call TRBJ2-5; D is unresolved. The closer fit of TRBJ2-7 to the DNA end suggests the J call may be wrong. The CDR3 has 15 amino acids. Per germline, CDR1 LGHNA and CDR2 YNFKEQ. The CDR3 reads CASSQHPEQLYEQYF. The CDR3 bases are TGTGCCAGCAGCCAACACCCTGAACAGCTCTACGAGCAGTACTTC.

J is TRBJ2-2 and V is TRBV5-1, with D unresolved. This CDR3 comprises 15 residues. Germline CDR1 reads SGHRS; CDR2 reads YFSETQ. V was cut by 2 bases and J by 8 bases, with 16 bases left in between. CDR3 bases: TGCGCCAGCAGCTTTGGGTCCCCGGAAGGAGGGGAGCTGTTTTTT. Translating it yields CASSFGSPEGGELFF.

The DNA for the CDR3 is TGTGCCAGCAGCGAGCGGGGGGGCCATAGAGAGACCCAGTACTTC. Translating it yields CASSERGGHRETQYF. The rearrangement links TRBV9 to TRBJ2-5; TRBD2 matches at 10 bases. Per the germline V gene, CDR1 is SGDLS and CDR2 is YYNGEE. After removal of 3 bases from V and 4 bases from J, the junction contained 6 bases not matched to a gene. This CDR3 has 15 amino acids.

As for this clonotype: The junction differs from germline at one of its ends, possibly a read error. V is TRBV7-2 and J is TRBJ1-2; no reliable D call. Germline lookup yields CDR1 SGHTA and CDR2 FQGNSA. This CDR3 has 11 residues. The CDR3 protein is CASSYNRVASF. CDR3 bases: TGTGCCAGCAGCTATAACCGGGTGGCTAGCTTC. Full variable domain (remainder filled in from reference TRBV7-2 and TRBJ1-2): GAGVSQSPSNKVTEKGKDVELRCDPISGHTALYWYRQSLGQGLEFLIYFQGNSAPDKSGLPSDRFSAERTGGSVSTLTIQRTQQEDSAVYLCASSYNRVASFGSGTRLTVV.

Points on this clonotype: Germline and junction disagree at one end, which may indicate a read error. The chain has TRBV7-2 and TRBJ2-1; D might be TRBD2 (6 bases). The CDR3 is 13 residues long. Germline V gene lookup returns CDR1 SGHTA and CDR2 FQGNSA. The CDR3 sequence is CASSLEEGAPLYF. The CDR3 coding sequence is TGTGCCAGCAGCTTAGAGGAGGGAGCCCCTTTGTACTTC.

As to this clonotype: Germline is not matched at one junction end, which may reflect a read error. V gene TRBV10-3 combines with J gene TRBJ1-2, with 8 nucleotides matching TRBD1. The germline V gene has CDR1 ENHRY and CDR2 SYGVKD. This CDR3 is 12 amino acids long. The DNA of the CDR3 is TGTGCCATCAGGGAAGGACAGGGTCCGGGGGCCTTC. It translates to CAIREGQGPGAF.

The V and J genes are TRBV6-5 and TRBJ2-5; the D gene is possibly TRBD2 (5 bases). V was clipped by 0 bases and J by 5 bases, with 13 bases between them. Looked up from germline, CDR1 is MNHEY and CDR2 is SVGAGI. This CDR3 is 15 amino acids long. CDR3: CASSYSIGEYETQYF. The CDR3 nucleotides read TGTGCCAGCAGTTACTCGATCGGGGAATACGAGACCCAGTACTTC.

This clonotype has just a few counts. J is TRBJ2-2 and V is TRBV2; D not certain. The ends were cut back, 5 bases at V and 3 bases at J, with 16 bases in the middle. CDR1 is SNHLY, CDR2 FYNNEI, per germline. There are 16 residues in the CDR3. The CDR3 region is CASSPLSHYDTGELFF. The DNA of the CDR3 is TGTGCCAGCAGTCCCCTCAGTCACTACGACACCGGGGAGCTGTTTTTT.

There are a few counts of this clonotype. V and J are TRBV28 and TRBJ1-4; TRBD1 is a possible D gene (6 bases). Germline CDR1 MDHEN, CDR2 SYDVKM. CDR3 size: 13 residues. Trimming cost V 5 bases and J 16 bases, with 20 bases left between them. The CDR3 here is CASSLGTRRGPFF. CDR3 in DNA: TGTGCCAGCAGTCTCGGGACACGCCGGGGCCCGTTTTTT.

V usage is TRBV4-1 and J usage is TRBJ1-4; 7 bases are shared with TRBD1. The CDR3 sequence is 15 residues long. Germline V lookup: CDR1 MGHRA, CDR2 YSYEKL. Germline trimming cut 3 bases from V and 8 bases from J; bases unmatched to any gene: 9. The CDR3 DNA reads TGCGCCAGCAGCCACCGGACAGGATGGGGGGAAAAACTGTTTTTT. The encoded protein is CASSHRTGWGEKLFF.

CDR3 protein: CASSVGGGTEQFF. Here the CDR3 DNA reads TGTGCCAGCAGCGTAGGAGGGGGGACAGAGCAGTTCTTC. V gene TRBV9 combines with J gene TRBJ2-1; the D call may be TRBD1 or TRBD2 (6 bases each). In germline, CDR1 is SGDLS, CDR2 YYNGEE. The CDR3 is 13 amino acids. V was trimmed by 0 bases and J by 10 bases, leaving 11 bases between them.

This clonotype was detected a few times. This chain uses TRBV5-1 with TRBJ2-3; TRBD1 aligns across 8 bases. V shed 3 bases and J 4 bases; nucleotides not matched to a gene: 10. From germline, CDR1 is SGHRS and CDR2 YFSETQ. The CDR3 sequence is 16 residues long. The CDR3 spells CASSSRMAGGSDTQYF. For the CDR3, the DNA is TGCGCCAGCAGCTCCCGAATGGCAGGGGGCTCAGATACGCAGTATTTT.

This chain links TRBV24-1 with TRBJ2-5; D may be TRBD1 (5 bases). Trimming pared 3 bases from V and 3 bases from J, leaving 13 bases between. This CDR3 comprises 15 residues. Germline lookup yields CDR1 KGHDR and CDR2 SFDVKD. The DNA for the CDR3 is TGTGCCACCAGTGATCCACGTATAGGGGAAGAGACCCAGTACTTC. Amino acids: CATSDPRIGEETQYF.

The chain employs TRBV4-3 and TRBJ2-5; D is uncertain. Trimming removed 1 base at V and 4 bases at J, with 10 bases between. The CDR3 runs 14 residues. Per germline, CDR1 LGHNA and CDR2 YSLEER. CDR3 sequence (DNA): TGCGCCAGCAGCCAAGGCTCTCTGGGAGAGACCCAGTACTTC. Amino acids: CASSQGSLGETQYF.

Here the CDR3 DNA reads TGTGCCAGCAGTAGGGGGGCAGCGCAAGAGACCCAGTACTTC. Translation gives CASSRGAAQETQYF. V and J are TRBV12-3 or TRBV12-4 and TRBJ2-5; either TRBD1 or TRBD2 may supply D (6 bases each). CDR3 length equals 14 residues. Deletions cut 5 bases from V and 2 bases from J, with 12 bases between.

The chain links TRBV19 to TRBJ2-3; 9 positions match TRBD2. This CDR3 has 15 amino acids. Germline V gene sequence: CDR1 LNHDA, CDR2 SQIVND (reference sequence). J gave up 8 bases and V 6 bases, and 12 bases lay outside the gene matches. CDR3 nucleotides: TGTGCCAGTAGCCCAGGACTAGCGCAACGGGGTACGCAGTATTTT. This codes for CASSPGLAQRGTQYF.

In this sample, this clonotype turned up a few times. CDR3 sequence: CASSLALTSGDQETQYF. CDR3 bases: TGCGCCAGCAGCTTGGCCTTGACTAGCGGGGACCAAGAGACCCAGTACTTC. The chain couples TRBV5-1 to TRBJ2-5; 11 bases are a match to TRBD2. V was clipped by 0 bases and J by 0 bases; unmatched bases: 4. CDR3 size: 17 residues. Germline V lookup: CDR1 SGHRS, CDR2 YFSETQ.

The chain recombines TRBV29-1 with TRBJ1-2; D is perhaps TRBD1 (6 bases). The germline V and J ends were trimmed by 1 base and 1 base, with 16 bases remaining between them. Germline-derived CDR1 and CDR2 are SQVTM and ANQGSEA. The CDR3 is made up of 16 amino acids. CDR3 residues: CSVEVSSSQGNYGYTF. The CDR3 DNA reads as TGCAGCGTTGAAGTTAGTTCGTCACAGGGTAACTATGGCTACACCTTC.